Following are 15 T cell receptor beta chains from one sample sequenced in a study of T cells in Graves' hyperthyroidism and ophthalmopathy. TCR beta CDR3 regions were amplified from RNA. With the HTBI primer set, the TCR CDR3 went through a first round of RT-PCR. One entry per CDR3 protein results from TCRdb running MiXCR on the multiplex PCR reads. Found here are about 420,000 distinct CDR3 sequences, roughly 13% of them singletons; the top ten hold around 5.3%. Sequencing was performed on blood. The receptors stem from a woman under 30 with Graves' hyperthyroidism.

This clonotype has ten or more counts. DNA of the CDR3: TGTGCCAGCAGCCCCGGTAGGAGGACAGATACGCAGTATTTT. Protein: CASSPGRRTDTQYF. The chain has TRBV7-3 and TRBJ2-3, with a possible D match to TRBD2 (5 bases). V dropped 5 bases and J dropped 3 bases, with 12 bases sitting between them. Germline values: CDR1 SGHTA, CDR2 FQGTGA. The CDR3 sequence is 14 residues long.

This clonotype was counted many times. This sequence joins TRBV28 and TRBJ2-7, with a weak D call TRBD2 (5 bases). From germline, CDR1 is MDHEN and CDR2 SYDVKM. This CDR3 is 15 amino acids long. The V and J ends lost 6 bases and 7 bases respectively, with 22 bases between them. The CDR3 spells CASRYPKPEVGEQYF. The CDR3 coding sequence is TGTGCCAGCAGATATCCCAAACCGGAGGTTGGAGAGCAGTACTTC. Full variable domain (missing parts from reference TRBV28 and TRBJ2-7): DVKVTQSSRYLVKRTGEKVFLECVQDMDHENMFWYRQDPGLGLRLIYFSYDVKMKEKGDIPEGYSVSREKKERFSLILESASTNQTSMYLCASRYPKPEVGEQYFGPGTRLTVT.

The chain is built from TRBV14 and TRBJ1-2; 7 positions agree with TRBD1. Germline trimming cut 1 base from V and 4 bases from J; bases unmatched to any gene: 3. The CDR3 has 14 amino acids. From germline, CDR1 is SGHDN and CDR2 FVKESK. The CDR3 region has the DNA TGTGCCAGCAGCCAAGTCGGGACAGCCTATGGCTACACCTTC. Encoded protein: CASSQVGTAYGYTF.

This clonotype was detected ten times or more. The chain has TRBV12-3 or TRBV12-4 and TRBJ1-1, with D unresolved. Between the trimmed V and J ends, which lost 3 bases and 5 bases, there was a span of 10 bases. The CDR3 contains 13 residues. The CDR3 loop reads CASSFPYGTEAFF. Written as DNA, the CDR3 is TGTGCCAGCAGTTTCCCGTATGGTACTGAAGCTTTCTTT.

The genes are TRBV6-1 and TRBJ2-3; D gene ambiguous. V lost 4 bases and J 6 bases, leaving 11 bases between the germline ends. This CDR3 region has 13 residues. Per germline, CDR1 MNHNS and CDR2 SASEGT. CDR3 DNA sequence: TGTGCCAGCAGTGCCCTCGGCGTGGATACGCAGTATTTT. It specifies CASSALGVDTQYF.

The sample holds many counts of this clonotype. The chain is built from TRBV2 and TRBJ2-3; TRBD2 aligns across 10 bases. The CDR3 covers 16 residues. Germline CDR1 SNHLY, CDR2 FYNNEI. After removal of 7 bases from V and 1 base from J, the junction contained 8 bases not matched to a gene. The CDR3 spells CASNLAGVVGTDTQYF. The CDR3 bases are TGTGCCAGCAACCTAGCGGGAGTGGTGGGCACAGATACGCAGTATTTT.

This clonotype was observed once. The chain combines TRBV2 with TRBJ1-2; 10 bases are shared with TRBD1. Germline V CDR1 and CDR2: SNHLY, FYNNEI. The CDR3 is 13 residues long. J lost 2 bases, V lost 8 bases, and 2 bases had no gene match. The CDR3: CASGQGGNYGYTF. The CDR3 DNA reads as TGTGCCAGCGGACAGGGGGGCAACTATGGCTACACCTTC.

This clonotype was counted at least ten times. The CDR3 DNA reads as TGTGCCAGCAGTTTATTGGGCAACTCTGGAAACACCATATATTTT. It is translated as CASSLLGNSGNTIYF. V usage is TRBV28 and J usage is TRBJ1-3, with D unresolved. With 1 base removed from V and 0 bases from J, the gap between germline ends came to 7 bases. The CDR3 spans 15 residues. Germline V lookup: CDR1 MDHEN, CDR2 SYDVKM.

In this sample, this clonotype turned up many times. The chain is built from TRBV29-1 and TRBJ1-1, with D unresolved. Trimming shortened V by 7 bases and J by 3 bases, and 18 bases separated the two germline ends. The germline gives CDR1 SQVTM, CDR2 ANQGSEA. The CDR3 length is 14 residues. In nucleotides, the CDR3 is TGCAGCGGTGGGCCCCTACAAGGAGACACTGAAGCTTTCTTT. Translating gives CSGGPLQGDTEAFF.

The chain couples TRBV2 to TRBJ1-5; D ambiguous. This CDR3 has 15 residues. From germline, CDR1 is SNHLY and CDR2 FYNNEI. The V end was cut by 0 bases, the J end by 7 bases, with 13 bases between. CDR3 in DNA: TGTGCCAGCAGTGAAGCGCCCCGGGTTAAGCAGCCCCAGCATTTT. Translating gives CASSEAPRVKQPQHF. The whole variable domain, filled in from reference TRBV2 and TRBJ1-5, reads EPEVTQTPSHQVTQMGQEVILRCVPISNHLYFYWYRQILGQKVEFLVSFYNNEISEKSEIFDDQFSVERPDGSNFTLKIRSTKLEDSAMYFCASSEAPRVKQPQHFGDGTRLSIL.

This clonotype was picked up many times. This chain links TRBV5-1 with TRBJ1-3, with D unresolved. CDR1 and CDR2 from the germline V gene are SGHRS and YFSETQ. The CDR3 consists of 16 residues. Trimming took 0 bases from V and 0 from J, leaving 10 bases between them. Written as DNA, the CDR3 is TGCGCCAGCAGCTTGGATAGACCTAGCTCTGGAAACACCATATATTTT. Protein sequence: CASSLDRPSSGNTIYF.

This clonotype was detected only a few times. The chain couples TRBV29-1 to TRBJ1-2; D is unclear. The germline gives CDR1 SQVTM, CDR2 ANQGSEA. The CDR3 covers 14 residues. Between the trimmed V and J ends, which lost 1 base and 0 bases, there was a span of 9 bases. The CDR3 nucleotides are TGCAGCGTTGAAGGAGGGCAGCCTAACTATGGCTACACCTTC. This gives the protein CSVEGGQPNYGYTF.

There are many counts of this clonotype. The chain recombines TRBV11-1 with TRBJ1-1; TRBD1 might be the D (6 bases). The CDR3 is 16 residues long. Germline V gives CDR1 SGHAT, CDR2 FQDESV (reference sequence). The V and J ends lost 5 bases and 0 bases respectively, with 16 bases between them. CDR3 nucleotide sequence: TGTGCCAGCAGCACGGGACAACCCCTCATGAACACTGAAGCTTTCTTT. It codes for CASSTGQPLMNTEAFF.

This clonotype was recorded once. This chain joins TRBV5-4 and TRBJ2-1; unclear D gene. V gave up 1 base and J gave up 2 bases, with 10 bases separating them. In germline, CDR1 is SGHNT, CDR2 YYREEE (reference sequence). This CDR3 has 15 amino acids. CDR3: CASSLSPITYNEQFF. CDR3 bases: TGTGCCAGCAGCTTGTCCCCAATCACCTACAATGAGCAGTTCTTC.

This clonotype was picked up many times. CDR3 in amino acids: CASSSLGRTDTQYF. As DNA, the CDR3 is TGTGCCAGCAGCTCACTTGGGAGAACAGATACGCAGTATTTT. V usage is TRBV7-6 and J usage is TRBJ2-3; a weak D match, TRBD2 (5 bases). There are 14 residues in the CDR3. CDR1 is SGHVS, CDR2 FNYEAQ, per germline. Between the trimmed V and J ends, which lost 4 bases and 3 bases, there was a span of 11 bases. Supplemented by reference TRBV7-6 and TRBJ2-3, the full variable domain reads GAGVSQSPRYKVTKRGQDVALRCDPISGHVSLYWYRQALGQGPEFLTYFNYEAQQDKSGLPNDRFSAERPEGSISTLTIQRTEQRDSAMYRCASSSLGRTDTQYFGPGTRLTVL.